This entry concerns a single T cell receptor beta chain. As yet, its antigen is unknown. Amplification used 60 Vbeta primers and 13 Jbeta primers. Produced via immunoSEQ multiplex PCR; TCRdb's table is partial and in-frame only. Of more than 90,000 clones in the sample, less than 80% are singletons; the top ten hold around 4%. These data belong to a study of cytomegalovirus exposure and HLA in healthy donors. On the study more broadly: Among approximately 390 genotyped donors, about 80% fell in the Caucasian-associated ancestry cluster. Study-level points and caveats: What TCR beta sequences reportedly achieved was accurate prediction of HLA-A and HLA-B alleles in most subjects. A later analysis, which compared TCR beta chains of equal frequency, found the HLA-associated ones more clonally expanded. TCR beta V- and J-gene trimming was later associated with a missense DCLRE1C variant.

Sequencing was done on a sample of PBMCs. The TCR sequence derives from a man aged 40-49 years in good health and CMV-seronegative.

CDR3 region: CASSGAGGADYTF. The CDR3 coding sequence is TGTGCCAGCAGCGGAGCGGGGGGCGCCGACTACACCTTC. The chain employs TRBV7-2 and TRBJ1-2; a weak D match, TRBD1 (6 bases). The CDR3 length is 13 residues. Trimming stripped 5 bases from V and 10 bases from J, with 17 bases between. Germline-derived CDR1 and CDR2 are SGHTA and FQGNSA. Based on the CDR3 plus reference TRBV7-2 and TRBJ1-2, the full variable domain is GAGVSQSPSNKVTEKGKDVELRCDPISGHTALYWYRQSLGQGLEFLIYFQGNSAPDKSGLPSDRFSAERTGGSVSTLTIQRTQQEDSAVYLCASSGAGGADYTFGSGTRLTVV.